The present entry profiles one T cell receptor beta chain with its context. The data were produced by immunoSEQ multiplex PCR, yet TCRdb's version contains in-frame clones alone and is incomplete. The data contain 90,000 to 120,000 clones, about 85% of them singletons. Trimming took off 5 bases at V and 1 base at J, with 12 bases between the two ends. Germline V CDR1 and CDR2: MNHEY, SMNVEV (reference sequence). The CDR3 length is 15 residues. The data are from a study of T cell responses to AZD1222 COVID-19 vaccine. The rearrangement uses TRBV27 and TRBJ1-3, with D possibly TRBD1 on 6 matching bases. The sequence was collected from an adult who received the AZD1222 COVID-19 vaccine. Material: peripheral blood, obtained 28 days after the second AZD1222 dose. CDR3 loop: CASSPIGGSGNTIYF. The CDR3 DNA sequence: TGTGCCAGCAGTCCCATAGGGGGGTCTGGAAACACCATATATTTT.